The 17 T cell receptor beta chains reported below all come from one sample, sequenced in a study of T cells in Graves' hyperthyroidism and ophthalmopathy (dated 2019 in TCRdb). Preparation of the library involved multiplex PCR. The run used an Illumina HiSeq 2000. TCR beta CDR3 regions were amplified from RNA transcripts. A first-round RT-PCR of the TCR CDR3 used the HTBI primer set with the Qiagen OneStep RT-PCR kit. The raw public data were reprocessed by TCRdb itself: fastp quality trimming at Q25, MiXCR clonotype calling, in-frame beta chains only. Rows with one shared CDR3 protein collapse into an entry with the most common genes and DNA. The sample records about 180,000 distinct CDR3 sequences, over 15% of which are singletons. 25% to 30% of the sample is taken by the ten largest. The sample taken for sequencing was blood. Every receptor here comes from a woman between 50 and 59 years old with Graves' hyperthyroidism.

This chain connects TRBV29-1 to TRBJ2-7; 12 bases are shared with TRBD1. The germline V gene encodes CDR1 SQVTM and CDR2 ANQGSEA. This CDR3 region has 15 residues. V dropped 7 bases and J dropped 0; count of bases not matched to a gene: 7. CDR3 nucleotide sequence: TGCAGCGCGGGACAGGGGGCCCTTCCCTCCTACGAGCAGTACTTC. Translation gives CSAGQGALPSYEQYF.

This clonotype has just a few counts. A much larger clone lies one base from this, so it may be a read error. The chain joins TRBV6-1 to TRBJ2-7; weak D call: TRBD1 (5 bases). Germline CDR1 reads MNHNS; CDR2 reads SASEGT. CDR3 length: 13 residues. The ends were cut back, 5 bases at V and 6 bases at J, with 14 bases in the middle. For the CDR3, the DNA is TGTGCCAGCAGTATCGCGGACACTTGCGAGCAGTACTTC. This gives the protein CASSIADTCEQYF.

This clonotype was counted many times. This chain links TRBV10-2 with TRBJ1-3; D remains unclear. Germline V lookup: CDR1 WSHSY, CDR2 SAAADI. The CDR3 runs 13 residues. The V and J ends lost 4 bases and 4 bases respectively, with 8 bases between them. The CDR3: CASSAGFGNTIYF. The DNA for the CDR3 is TGCGCCAGCAGTGCTGGGTTCGGAAACACCATATATTTT.

This chain joins TRBV4-1 and TRBJ2-4; D is unclear. The CDR3 loop spans 12 amino acids. Trimming pared 1 base from V and 8 bases from J, leaving 6 bases between. CDR1 MGHRA and CDR2 YSYEKL come from the germline V gene. The CDR3 coding sequence is TGCGCCAGCAGCCAAGGGCGTGACATTCAGTACTTC. It specifies CASSQGRDIQYF.

This clonotype has at least ten counts. The chain combines TRBV19 with TRBJ1-4, with 11 bases fitting TRBD1. The V segment lost 11 bases and the J segment 8 bases; nucleotides outside the gene matches: 10. Germline CDR1 is LNHDA and CDR2 is SQIVND (reference sequence). The CDR3 contains 14 residues. The CDR3 loop is CASKPWTGGEKLFF. The CDR3 region has the DNA TGTGCCTCCAAACCCTGGACAGGGGGCGAAAAACTGTTTTTT.

V and J are TRBV9 and TRBJ2-7, with 7 positions matching TRBD1. CDR3 length: 15 residues. V lost 4 bases and J lost 2; bases outside the gene matches: 9. Germline V lookup: CDR1 SGDLS, CDR2 YYNGEE. CDR3 residues: CASSLQSGTAYEQYF. The CDR3 bases are TGTGCCAGCAGCCTTCAATCCGGGACAGCCTACGAGCAGTACTTC. The full variable domain, rest sourced from reference TRBV9 and TRBJ2-7, is DSGVTQTPKHLITATGQRVTLRCSPRSGDLSVYWYQQSLDQGLQFLIQYYNGEERAKGNILERFSAQQFPDLHSELNLSSLELGDSALYFCASSLQSGTAYEQYFGPGTRLTVT.

This clonotype has a count of ten or more. The chain joins TRBV7-2 to TRBJ2-1, with D perhaps matching TRBD1 or TRBD2 (5 bases each). The CDR3 consists of 16 residues. Germline-derived CDR1 and CDR2 are SGHTA and FQGNSA. V lost 5 bases to trimming and J lost 6 bases, with 20 bases between them. CDR3 sequence (DNA): TGTGCCAGCAGCCCAAGTGGGACGACGACCTCCAATGAGCAGTTCTTC. Protein: CASSPSGTTTSNEQFF.

The rearrangement links TRBV28 to TRBJ1-2, with D hard to call. V dropped 5 bases and J dropped 2 bases, with 9 bases sitting between them. CDR1 is MDHEN and CDR2 is SYDVKM in the germline V gene. CDR3 size: 13 residues. The CDR3, as DNA: TGTGCCAGCAGTCCCTACGGGAACTATGGCTACACCTTC. Amino acids: CASSPYGNYGYTF.

This clonotype was picked up many times. The chain is built from TRBV29-1 and TRBJ2-7; D perhaps matches TRBD1 (6 bases). The CDR3 spans 12 residues. The ends were cut back, 1 base at V and 4 bases at J, with 8 bases in the middle. The germline CDR1 and CDR2 sequences are SQVTM and ANQGSEA. CDR3 bases: TGCAGCGTTGAAGGCCAGGGGTACGAGCAGTACTTC. It encodes CSVEGQGYEQYF.

This clonotype has ten or more counts. The V gene is TRBV4-1, the J gene TRBJ1-1, with D perhaps matching TRBD1 (5 bases). V lost 4 bases and J lost 0, with 12 bases in between. CDR1 and CDR2 from the germline V gene are MGHRA and YSYEKL. This CDR3 has 15 amino acids. The CDR3: CASSLQGRVNTEAFF. The DNA for the CDR3 is TGCGCCAGCAGCCTCCAGGGAAGGGTGAACACTGAAGCTTTCTTT.

Here the CDR3 DNA reads TGTGCCAGCAGCCAACTTTCTGCAGGGTCAGGGGATGGCTACACCTTC. Its protein is CASSQLSAGSGDGYTF. The chain is built from TRBV3-1 and TRBJ1-2; possibly TRBD1 for D (6 bases). The CDR3 spans 16 residues. Trimming removed 2 bases from V and 6 bases from J, with 19 bases in between. Germline values: CDR1 LGHDT, CDR2 YNNKEL (reference sequence).

This clonotype was detected many times. The chain is built from TRBV28 and TRBJ1-4; D is possibly TRBD1 (5 bases). V lost 6 bases and J 7 bases, leaving 18 bases between the germline ends. Germline CDR1 and CDR2: MDHEN and SYDVKM. The CDR3 runs 15 residues. The CDR3 is CASSLTSAGSEKLFF. The CDR3 DNA sequence: TGTGCCAGCAGCCTAACGTCGGCAGGGAGTGAAAAACTGTTTTTT.

This clonotype was counted ten times or more. The chain links TRBV28 to TRBJ1-1; D remains unclear. With 1 base removed from V and 1 base from J, the gap between germline ends came to 4 bases. CDR3 length: 13 residues. Germline V gene lookup returns CDR1 MDHEN and CDR2 SYDVKM. CDR3 protein: CASSLYRNTEAFF. The CDR3 nucleotides read TGTGCCAGCAGTTTATACAGGAACACTGAAGCTTTCTTT.

There are many counts of this clonotype. V is TRBV7-9 and J is TRBJ2-5; 11 bases are a match to TRBD2. The CDR3 length is 16 residues. Per germline, CDR1 SEHNR and CDR2 FQNEAQ (reference sequence). With V trimmed by 5 bases and J by 7 bases, 12 bases remained unmatched. The CDR3 sequence: CASSPVAGGLSSTQYF. For the CDR3, the DNA is TGTGCCAGCAGCCCTGTAGCGGGGGGGCTATCCTCGACCCAGTACTTC.

The V and J genes are TRBV24-1 and TRBJ1-2; 9 nucleotides match TRBD1. Germline CDR1 and CDR2: KGHDR and SFDVKD. The CDR3 sequence is 14 residues long. J gave up 4 bases and V 3 bases, and 2 bases lay outside the gene matches. This CDR3 is CATSDGTGSYGYTF. Here the CDR3 DNA reads TGTGCCACCAGTGATGGGACAGGGAGCTATGGCTACACCTTC.

This clonotype was recorded many times. The J gene is TRBJ1-2, the V gene TRBV20-1, with 7 bases fitting TRBD1. CDR3 length: 11 residues. Germline V lookup: CDR1 DFQATT, CDR2 SNEGSKA (reference sequence). The DNA of the CDR3 is TGCAGCCTTAAGGGGGCGTCTGGCTACACCTTC. Translating gives CSLKGASGYTF.

Turning to this clonotype: Germline is not matched at one junction end, which may reflect a read error. The chain uses TRBV7-9 and TRBJ1-1; D gene uncertain. The germline CDR1 and CDR2 sequences are SEHNR and FQNEAQ (reference sequence). The CDR3 is 13 residues long. CDR3 residues: CASSLALNTETFF. In nucleotides, the CDR3 is TGTGCCAGCAGCTTAGCACTGAACACTGAAACTTTCTTT. The full variable domain, completed using reference TRBV7-9 and TRBJ1-1, is DTGVSQNPRHKITKRGQNVTFRCDPISEHNRLYWYRQTLGQGPEFLTYFQNEAQLEKSRLLSDRFSAERPKGSFSTLEIQRTEQGDSAMYLCASSLALNTETFFGQGTRLTVV.